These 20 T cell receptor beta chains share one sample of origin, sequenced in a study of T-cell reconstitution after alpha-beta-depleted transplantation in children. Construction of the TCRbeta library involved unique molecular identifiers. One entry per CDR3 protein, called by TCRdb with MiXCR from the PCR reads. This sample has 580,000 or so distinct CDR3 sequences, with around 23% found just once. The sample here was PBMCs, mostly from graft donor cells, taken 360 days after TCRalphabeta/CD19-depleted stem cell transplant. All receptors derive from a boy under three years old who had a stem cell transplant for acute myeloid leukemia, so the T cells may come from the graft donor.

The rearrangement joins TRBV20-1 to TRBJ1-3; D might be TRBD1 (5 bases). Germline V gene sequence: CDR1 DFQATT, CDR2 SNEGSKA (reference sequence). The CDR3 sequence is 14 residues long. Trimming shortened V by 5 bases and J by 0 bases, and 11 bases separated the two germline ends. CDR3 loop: CSAGRQLSGNTIYF. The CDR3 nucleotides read TGCAGTGCTGGACGACAGCTCTCTGGAAACACCATATATTTT.

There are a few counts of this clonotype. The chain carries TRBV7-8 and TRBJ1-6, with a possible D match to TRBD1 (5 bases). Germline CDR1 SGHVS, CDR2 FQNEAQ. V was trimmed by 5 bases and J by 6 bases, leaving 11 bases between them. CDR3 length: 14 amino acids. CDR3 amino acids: CASSRETVNSPLHF. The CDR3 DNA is TGTGCCAGCAGCCGAGAGACAGTTAATTCACCCCTCCACTTT. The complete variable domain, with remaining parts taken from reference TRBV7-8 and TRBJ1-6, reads GAGVSQSPRYKVAKRGQDVALRCDPISGHVSLFWYQQALGQGPEFLTYFQNEAQLDKSGLPSDRFFAERPEGSVSTLKIQRTQQEDSAVYLCASSRETVNSPLHFGNGTRLTVT.

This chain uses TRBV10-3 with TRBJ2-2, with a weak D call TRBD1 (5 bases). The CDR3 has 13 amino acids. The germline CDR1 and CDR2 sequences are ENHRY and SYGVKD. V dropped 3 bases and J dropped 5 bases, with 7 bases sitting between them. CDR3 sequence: CAISESGTGELFF. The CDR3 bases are TGTGCCATCAGTGAATCAGGGACCGGGGAGCTGTTTTTT.

CDR3 loop: CASTLGGTSSYEQYF. CDR3 DNA sequence: TGTGCCAGCACCCTTGGGGGGACGAGCTCCTACGAGCAGTACTTC. The chain recombines TRBV7-2 with TRBJ2-7, with D perhaps TRBD2 (6 bases). The CDR3 spans 15 residues. Trimming shortened V by 7 bases and J by 0 bases, and 16 bases separated the two germline ends. Germline V CDR1 and CDR2: SGHTA, FQGNSA.

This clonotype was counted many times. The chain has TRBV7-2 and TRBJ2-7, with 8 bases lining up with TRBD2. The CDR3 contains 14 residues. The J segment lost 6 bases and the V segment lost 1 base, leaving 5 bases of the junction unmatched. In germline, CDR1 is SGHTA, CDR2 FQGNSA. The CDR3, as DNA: TGTGCCAGCAGCTTAGGCGGGGGGTTAACCGAGCAGTACTTC. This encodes CASSLGGGLTEQYF.

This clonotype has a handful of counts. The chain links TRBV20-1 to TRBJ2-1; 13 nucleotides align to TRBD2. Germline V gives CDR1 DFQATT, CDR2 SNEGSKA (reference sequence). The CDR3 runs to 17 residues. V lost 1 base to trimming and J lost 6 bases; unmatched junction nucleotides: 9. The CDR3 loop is CSARGVETSGGANEQFF. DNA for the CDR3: TGCAGTGCTAGAGGGGTAGAAACTAGCGGGGGGGCCAATGAGCAGTTCTTC.

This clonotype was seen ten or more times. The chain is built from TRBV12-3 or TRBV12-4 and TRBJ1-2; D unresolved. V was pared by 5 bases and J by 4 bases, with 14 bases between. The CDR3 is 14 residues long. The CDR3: CASSPGTAAYGYTF. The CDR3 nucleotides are TGTGCCAGCAGTCCGGGAACCGCCGCCTATGGCTACACCTTC.

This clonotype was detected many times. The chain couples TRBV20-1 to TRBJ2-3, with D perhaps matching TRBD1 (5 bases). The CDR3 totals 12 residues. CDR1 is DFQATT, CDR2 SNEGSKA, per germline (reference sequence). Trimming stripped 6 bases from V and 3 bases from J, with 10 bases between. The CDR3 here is CSAPPGTDTQYF. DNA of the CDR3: TGCAGTGCCCCCCCAGGGACAGATACGCAGTATTTT.

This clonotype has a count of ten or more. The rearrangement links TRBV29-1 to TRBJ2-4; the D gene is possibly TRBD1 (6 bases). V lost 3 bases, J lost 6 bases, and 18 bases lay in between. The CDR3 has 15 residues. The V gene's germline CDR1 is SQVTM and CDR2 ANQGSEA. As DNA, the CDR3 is TGCAGCGTTGAGAGAAGGACAAAAGGGGGAAACATTCAGTACTTC. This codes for CSVERRTKGGNIQYF.

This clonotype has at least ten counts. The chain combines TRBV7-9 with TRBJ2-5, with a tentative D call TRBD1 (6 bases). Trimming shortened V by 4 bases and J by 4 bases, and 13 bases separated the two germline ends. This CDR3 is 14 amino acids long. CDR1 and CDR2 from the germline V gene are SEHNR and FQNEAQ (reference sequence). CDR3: CASSSQGLGETQYF. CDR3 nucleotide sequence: TGTGCCAGCAGCTCGCAGGGGTTAGGAGAGACCCAGTACTTC.

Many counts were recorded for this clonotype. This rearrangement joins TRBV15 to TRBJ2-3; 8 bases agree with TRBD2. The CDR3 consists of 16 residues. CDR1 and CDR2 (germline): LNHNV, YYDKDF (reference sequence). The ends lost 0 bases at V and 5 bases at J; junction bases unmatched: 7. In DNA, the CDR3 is TGTGCCACCAGCAGAGATCCCGGGGGGGGAGTAGATACGCAGTATTTT. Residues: CATSRDPGGGVDTQYF.

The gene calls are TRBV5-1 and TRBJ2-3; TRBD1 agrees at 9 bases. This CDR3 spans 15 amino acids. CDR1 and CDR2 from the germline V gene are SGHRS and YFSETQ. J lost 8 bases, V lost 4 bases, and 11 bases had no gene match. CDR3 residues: CASSARQGGQATQYF. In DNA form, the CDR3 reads TGCGCCAGCAGCGCTCGACAGGGGGGACAAGCTACGCAGTATTTT.

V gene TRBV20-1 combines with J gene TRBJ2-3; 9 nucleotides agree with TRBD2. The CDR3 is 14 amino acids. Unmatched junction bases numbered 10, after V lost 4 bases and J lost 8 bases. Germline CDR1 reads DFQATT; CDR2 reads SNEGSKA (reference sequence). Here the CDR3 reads CSAKKRGEVGTQYF. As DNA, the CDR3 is TGCAGTGCTAAAAAGCGGGGGGAAGTTGGTACGCAGTATTTT.

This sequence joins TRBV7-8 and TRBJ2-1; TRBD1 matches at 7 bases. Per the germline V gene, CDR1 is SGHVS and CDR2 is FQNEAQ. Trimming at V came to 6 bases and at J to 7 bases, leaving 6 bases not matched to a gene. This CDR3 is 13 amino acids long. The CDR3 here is CASRTGPLNEQFF. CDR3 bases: TGTGCCAGCAGGACAGGGCCGCTAAATGAGCAGTTCTTC.

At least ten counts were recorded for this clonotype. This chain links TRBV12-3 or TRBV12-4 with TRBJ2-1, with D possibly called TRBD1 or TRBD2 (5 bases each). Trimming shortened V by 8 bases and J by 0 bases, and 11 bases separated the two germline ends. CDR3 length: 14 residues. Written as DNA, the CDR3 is TGTGCCAGCGGGACGGGGCTCTCCTACAATGAGCAGTTCTTC. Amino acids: CASGTGLSYNEQFF.

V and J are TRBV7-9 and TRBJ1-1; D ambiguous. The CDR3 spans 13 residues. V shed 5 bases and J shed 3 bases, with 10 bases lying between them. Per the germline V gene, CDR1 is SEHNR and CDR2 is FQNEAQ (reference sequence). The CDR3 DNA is TGTGCCAGCAGCCTATTGGTCGACACTGAAGCTTTCTTT. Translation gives CASSLLVDTEAFF.

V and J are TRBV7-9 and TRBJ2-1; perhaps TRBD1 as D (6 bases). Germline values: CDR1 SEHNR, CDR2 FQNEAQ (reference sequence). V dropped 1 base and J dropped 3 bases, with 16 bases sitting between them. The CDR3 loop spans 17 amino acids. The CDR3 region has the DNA TGTGCCAGCAGCTTAGGGGCGACAGGTAGAGTCTACAATGAGCAGTTCTTC. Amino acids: CASSLGATGRVYNEQFF.

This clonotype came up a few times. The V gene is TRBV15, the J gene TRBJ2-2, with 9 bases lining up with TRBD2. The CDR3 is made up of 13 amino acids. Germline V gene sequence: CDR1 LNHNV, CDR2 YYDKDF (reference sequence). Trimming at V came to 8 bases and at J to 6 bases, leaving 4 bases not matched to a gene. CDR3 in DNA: TGTGCCACCCGTGGGACTAGCTCCGGGGAGCTGTTTTTT. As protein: CATRGTSSGELFF.

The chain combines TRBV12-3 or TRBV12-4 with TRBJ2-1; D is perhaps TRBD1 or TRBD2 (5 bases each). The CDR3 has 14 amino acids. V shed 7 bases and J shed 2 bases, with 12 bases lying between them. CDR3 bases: TGTGCCAGCACCAGGGACGGGCCCTACAATGAGCAGTTCTTC. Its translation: CASTRDGPYNEQFF.

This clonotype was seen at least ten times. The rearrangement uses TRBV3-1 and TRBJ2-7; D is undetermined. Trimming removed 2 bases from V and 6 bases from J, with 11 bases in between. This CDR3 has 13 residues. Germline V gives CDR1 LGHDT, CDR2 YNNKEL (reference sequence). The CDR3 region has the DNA TGTGCCAGCAGCCAATATGTCGATGGCGAGCAGTACGTC. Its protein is CASSQYVDGEQYV.